This T cell receptor (beta chain) was retrieved from a study of regulatory T cells in long-lasting Graves disease. Time point denoted: newly diagnosed GD, antithyroid drugs for less than 3 months. PBMC-extracted RNA yielded the TCR library. This clonotype was recorded many times. V was cut by 6 bases and J by 3 bases, with 21 bases left in between. The germline gives CDR1 MDHEN, CDR2 SYDVKM. This CDR3 comprises 17 residues. Investigators prepared the TCR beta libraries by applying iRepertoire HTBI primers and Arm-PCR of CDR3 regions. TCRdb reprocessed the multiplex PCR reads with MiXCR, giving one entry per CDR3 protein. The table records roughly 350,000 distinct CDR3 sequences, roughly a sixth of them present only once. The same sample was also studied in work on T cells in Graves' hyperthyroidism and ophthalmopathy. From that second work: Onset of ophthalmopathy came a median around 6.2 months after the model predicted it.

The sequenced sample was peripheral blood mononuclear cells (PBMCs), obtained at new diagnosis, from a patient treated with antithyroid drugs. The chain combines TRBV28 with TRBJ1-5; maybe TRBD1 (6 bases). The sequence was obtained from a man aged 35 to 55 with Graves disease. The CDR3 reads CASRPTGSGPPNQPQHF. The CDR3 DNA reads as TGTGCCAGCAGGCCCACAGGGTCGGGTCCCCCCAATCAGCCCCAGCATTTT.